Presented here are 6 T cell receptor beta chains from one specimen sequenced in a study of early T cells in non-severe SARS-CoV-2 infection. TCRdb analysed the 5' RACE reads with MiXCR anew, one entry per CDR3 protein. The data show 75,000 or so distinct CDR3 sequences, over 9.5% seen once. The sequences come from whole blood, collected at baseline. Receptor source: an adult who was a healthcare worker with PCR-confirmed SARS-CoV-2 infection or an uninfected control (not recorded which).

This clonotype was seen only a few times. The chain is built from TRBV20-1 and TRBJ2-5; D is possibly TRBD2 (5 bases). Germline CDR1 DFQATT, CDR2 SNEGSKA (reference sequence). Trimming left V 0 bases short and J 2 bases short, with 10 bases between. The CDR3 covers 14 residues. CDR3 in DNA: TGCAGTGCTAGAGAATGGCGGGCACAAGAGACCCAGTACTTC. This translates into CSAREWRAQETQYF.

In this sample, this clonotype turned up a few times. This chain uses TRBV10-3 with TRBJ2-1; 10 bases map to TRBD2. Germline trimming cut 0 bases from V and 7 bases from J; bases unmatched to any gene: 6. Germline V gene lookup returns CDR1 ENHRY and CDR2 SYGVKD. The CDR3 has 16 residues. CDR3 residues: CAISESVAGGVNEQFF. DNA of the CDR3: TGTGCCATCAGTGAGTCGGTAGCGGGAGGAGTGAATGAGCAGTTCTTC.

This clonotype was detected a few times. The chain couples TRBV29-1 to TRBJ2-3; tentatively, D is TRBD2 (5 bases). V shed 4 bases and J shed 4 bases, with 9 bases lying between them. This CDR3 spans 12 amino acids. Germline CDR1 SQVTM, CDR2 ANQGSEA. In DNA, the CDR3 is TGCAGCGTTGTCCAGAGGGCAGATACGCAGTATTTT. It is translated as CSVVQRADTQYF.

The V and J genes are TRBV25-1 and TRBJ2-5; D is perhaps TRBD2 (6 bases). CDR1 and CDR2 (germline): MGHDK, SYGVNS. This CDR3 comprises 13 residues. V was clipped by 10 bases and J by 1 base, with 13 bases between them. The CDR3 DNA is TGTGCCACCCTCCTGCGGGGCCAAGAGACCCAGTACTTC. Translating gives CATLLRGQETQYF.

The chain employs TRBV12-5 and TRBJ2-3; the match to TRBD1 covers 9 bases. Germline CDR1 LGHNT, CDR2 FRNRAP. The length of the CDR3 is 15 residues. V shed 5 bases, J shed 1 base, and the junction held 4 bases outside the gene matches. The CDR3 sequence is CASGTGTGRTDTQYF. For the CDR3, the DNA is TGTGCTAGTGGTACCGGGACAGGGCGCACAGATACGCAGTATTTT.

The chain has TRBV6-5 and TRBJ2-7; 9 nucleotides align to TRBD1. Per germline, CDR1 MNHEY and CDR2 SVGAGI. This CDR3 is built from 16 residues. V was clipped by 5 bases and J by 9 bases; unmatched bases: 17. Written as DNA, the CDR3 is TGTGCCAGCAGTCCTACCTCCACCGGGACAGGGATCGGGCAGTACTTC. Translated: CASSPTSTGTGIGQYF.